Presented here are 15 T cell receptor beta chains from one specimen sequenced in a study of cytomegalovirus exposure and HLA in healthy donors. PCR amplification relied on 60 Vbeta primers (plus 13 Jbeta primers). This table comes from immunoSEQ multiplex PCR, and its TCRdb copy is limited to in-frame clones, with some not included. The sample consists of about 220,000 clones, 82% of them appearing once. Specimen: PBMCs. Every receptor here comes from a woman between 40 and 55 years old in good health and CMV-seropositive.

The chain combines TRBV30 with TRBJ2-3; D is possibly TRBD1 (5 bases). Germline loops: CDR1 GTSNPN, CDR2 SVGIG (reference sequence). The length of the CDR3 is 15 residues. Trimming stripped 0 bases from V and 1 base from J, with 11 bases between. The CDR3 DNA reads TGTGCCTGGAGTGTAAAGTTAGGGGGCACAGATACGCAGTATTTT. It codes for CAWSVKLGGTDTQYF.

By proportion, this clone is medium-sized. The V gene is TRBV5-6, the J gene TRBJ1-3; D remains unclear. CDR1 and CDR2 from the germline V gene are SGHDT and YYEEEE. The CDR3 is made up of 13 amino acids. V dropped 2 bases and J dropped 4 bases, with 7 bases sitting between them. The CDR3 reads CASSLASGNTIYF. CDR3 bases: TGTGCCAGCAGCTTAGCTTCAGGAAACACCATATATTTT.

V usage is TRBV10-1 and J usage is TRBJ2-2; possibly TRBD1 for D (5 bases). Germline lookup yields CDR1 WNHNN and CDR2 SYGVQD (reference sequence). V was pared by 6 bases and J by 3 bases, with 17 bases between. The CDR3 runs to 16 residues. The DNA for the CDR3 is TGCGCCAGCAGCCACGACAGTACAAGCGACACCGGGGAGCTGTTTTTT. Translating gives CASSHDSTSDTGELFF.

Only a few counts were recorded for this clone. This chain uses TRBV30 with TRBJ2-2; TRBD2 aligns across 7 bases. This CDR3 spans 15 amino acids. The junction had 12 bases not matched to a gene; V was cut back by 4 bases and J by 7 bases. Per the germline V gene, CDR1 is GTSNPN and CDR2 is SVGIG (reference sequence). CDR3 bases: TGTGCCTGGAATTTCGCGGCGGGAGTTAACGGGGAGCTGTTTTTT. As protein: CAWNFAAGVNGELFF.

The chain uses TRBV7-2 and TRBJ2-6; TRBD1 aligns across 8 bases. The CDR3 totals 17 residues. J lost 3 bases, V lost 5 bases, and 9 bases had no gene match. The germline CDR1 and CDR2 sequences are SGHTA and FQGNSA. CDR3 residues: CASSGSTGAFGANVLTF. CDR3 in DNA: TGTGCCAGCAGCGGGTCGACAGGGGCGTTTGGGGCCAACGTCCTGACTTTC.

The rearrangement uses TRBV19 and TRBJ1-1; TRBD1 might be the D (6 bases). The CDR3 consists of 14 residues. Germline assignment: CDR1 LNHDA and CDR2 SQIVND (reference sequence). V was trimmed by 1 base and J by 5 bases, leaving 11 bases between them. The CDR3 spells CASSIGGGRTEAFF. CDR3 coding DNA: TGTGCCAGTAGTATAGGAGGGGGAAGGACTGAAGCTTTCTTT.

The CDR3 region is CASGTGAAGYTF. Here the CDR3 DNA reads TGTGCCAGCGGGACAGGCGCAGCGGGCTACACCTTC. The chain combines TRBV27 with TRBJ1-2, with 8 bases lining up with TRBD1. The CDR3 runs 12 residues. Per germline, CDR1 MNHEY and CDR2 SMNVEV (reference sequence). Trimming at V came to 8 bases and at J to 8 bases, leaving 7 bases not matched to a gene.

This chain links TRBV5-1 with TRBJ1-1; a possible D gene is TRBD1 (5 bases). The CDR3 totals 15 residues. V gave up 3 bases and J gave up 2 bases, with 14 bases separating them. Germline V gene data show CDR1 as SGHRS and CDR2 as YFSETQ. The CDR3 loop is CASSWGTGGNTEAFF. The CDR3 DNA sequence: TGCGCCAGCAGCTGGGGTACGGGGGGAAACACTGAAGCTTTCTTT. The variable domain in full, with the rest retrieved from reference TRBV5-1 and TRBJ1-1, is KAGVTQTPRYLIKTRGQQVTLSCSPISGHRSVSWYQQTPGQGLQFLFEYFSETQRNKGNFPGRFSGRQFSNSRSEMNVSTLELGDSALYLCASSWGTGGNTEAFFGQGTRLTVV.

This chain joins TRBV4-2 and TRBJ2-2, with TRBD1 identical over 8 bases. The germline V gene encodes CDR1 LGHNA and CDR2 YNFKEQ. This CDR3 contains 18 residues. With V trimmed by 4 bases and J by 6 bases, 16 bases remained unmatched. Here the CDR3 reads CASSPIPFQGALAGELFF. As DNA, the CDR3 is TGTGCCAGCAGCCCAATCCCTTTTCAGGGGGCTTTGGCCGGGGAGCTGTTTTTT.

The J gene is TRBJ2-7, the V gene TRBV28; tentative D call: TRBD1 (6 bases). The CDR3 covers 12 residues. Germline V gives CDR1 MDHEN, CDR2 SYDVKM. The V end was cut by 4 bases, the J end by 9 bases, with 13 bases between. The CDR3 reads CASSSGQPLQYF. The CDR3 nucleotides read TGTGCCAGCAGTTCCGGACAGCCCTTGCAGTACTTC.

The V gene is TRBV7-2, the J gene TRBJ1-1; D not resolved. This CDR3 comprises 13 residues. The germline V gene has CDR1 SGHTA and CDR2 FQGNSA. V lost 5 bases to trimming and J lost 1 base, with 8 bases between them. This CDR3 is CASSRGWNTEAFF. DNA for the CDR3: TGTGCCAGCAGCCGGGGATGGAACACTGAAGCTTTCTTT.

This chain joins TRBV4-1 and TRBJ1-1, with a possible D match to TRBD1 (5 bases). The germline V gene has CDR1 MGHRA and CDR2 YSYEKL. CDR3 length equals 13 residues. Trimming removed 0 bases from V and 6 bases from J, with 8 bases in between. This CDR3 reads CASSQDGGPEAFF. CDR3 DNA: TGCGCCAGCAGCCAAGACGGGGGTCCTGAAGCTTTCTTT.

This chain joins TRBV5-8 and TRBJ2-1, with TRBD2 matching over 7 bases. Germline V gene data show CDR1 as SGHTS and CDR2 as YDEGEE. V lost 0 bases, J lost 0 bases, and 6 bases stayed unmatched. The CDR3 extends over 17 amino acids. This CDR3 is CASSLGLALSSYNEQFF. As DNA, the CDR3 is TGTGCCAGCAGCTTGGGACTAGCCTTGAGCTCCTACAATGAGCAGTTCTTC.

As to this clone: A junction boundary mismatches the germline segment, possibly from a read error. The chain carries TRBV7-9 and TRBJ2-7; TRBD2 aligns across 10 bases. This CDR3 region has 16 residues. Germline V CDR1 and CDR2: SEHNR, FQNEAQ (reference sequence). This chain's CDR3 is CSSSPITSGIVYEQYF. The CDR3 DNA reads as TGTTCCAGCAGCCCGATTACTAGCGGGATTGTTTACGAGCAGTACTTC.

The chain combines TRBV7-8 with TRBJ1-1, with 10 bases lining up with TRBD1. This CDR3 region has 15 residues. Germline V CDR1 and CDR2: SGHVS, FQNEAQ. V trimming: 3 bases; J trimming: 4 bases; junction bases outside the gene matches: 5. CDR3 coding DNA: TGTGCCAGCAGCTTGGGACAGGGGTTAAGCACTGAAGCTTTCTTT. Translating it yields CASSLGQGLSTEAFF.